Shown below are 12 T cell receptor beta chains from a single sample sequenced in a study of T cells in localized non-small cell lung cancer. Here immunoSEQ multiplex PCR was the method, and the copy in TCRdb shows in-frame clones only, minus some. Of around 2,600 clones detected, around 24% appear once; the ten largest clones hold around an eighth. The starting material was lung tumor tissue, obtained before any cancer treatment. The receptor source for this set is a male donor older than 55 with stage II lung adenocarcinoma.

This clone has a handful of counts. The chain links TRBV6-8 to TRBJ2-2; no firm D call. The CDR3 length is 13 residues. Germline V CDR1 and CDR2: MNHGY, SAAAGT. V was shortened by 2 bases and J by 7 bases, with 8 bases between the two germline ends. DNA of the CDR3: TGTGCCAGCAGTTACATGACCATCGGGGAGCTGTTTTTT. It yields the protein CASSYMTIGELFF.

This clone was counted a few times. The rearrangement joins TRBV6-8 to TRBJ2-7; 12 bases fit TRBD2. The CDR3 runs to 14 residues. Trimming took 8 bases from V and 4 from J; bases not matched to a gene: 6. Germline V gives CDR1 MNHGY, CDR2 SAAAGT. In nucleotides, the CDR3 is TGTGCCAGCGTACCTAGCGGGGGGGCTTACGAGCAGTACTTC. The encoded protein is CASVPSGGAYEQYF.

CDR3 in amino acids: CASSPRSAGAETQYF. As DNA, the CDR3 is TGTGCCAGCTCACCACGTTCGGCAGGGGCAGAGACCCAGTACTTC. V is TRBV18 and J is TRBJ2-5; TRBD1 might be the D (6 bases). This CDR3 is built from 15 residues. V was cut by 1 base and J by 4 bases, with 13 bases left in between. Germline V CDR1 and CDR2: KGHSH, LQKENI.

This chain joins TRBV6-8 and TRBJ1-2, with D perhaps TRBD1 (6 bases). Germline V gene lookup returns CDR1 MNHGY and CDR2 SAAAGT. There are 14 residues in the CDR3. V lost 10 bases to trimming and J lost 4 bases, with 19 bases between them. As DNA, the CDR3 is TGTGCCATCACTCCCACAGGGTCCCCCTATGGCTACACCTTC. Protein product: CAITPTGSPYGYTF.

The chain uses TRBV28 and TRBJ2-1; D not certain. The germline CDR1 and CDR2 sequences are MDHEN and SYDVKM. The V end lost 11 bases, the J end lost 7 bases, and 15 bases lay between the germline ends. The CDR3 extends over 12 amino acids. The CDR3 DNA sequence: TGTGCCTCACGCGCCTACGGGAATGAGCAGTTCTTC. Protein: CASRAYGNEQFF. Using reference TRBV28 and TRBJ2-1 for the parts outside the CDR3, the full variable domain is DVKVTQSSRYLVKRTGEKVFLECVQDMDHENMFWYRQDPGLGLRLIYFSYDVKMKEKGDIPEGYSVSREKKERFSLILESASTNQTSMYLCASRAYGNEQFFGPGTRLTVL.

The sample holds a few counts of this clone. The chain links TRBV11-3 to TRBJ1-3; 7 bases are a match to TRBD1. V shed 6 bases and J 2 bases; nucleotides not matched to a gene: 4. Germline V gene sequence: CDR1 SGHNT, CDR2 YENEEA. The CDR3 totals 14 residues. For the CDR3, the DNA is TGTGCCAGCAGTATTCAGGGGGCTGGAAACACCATATATTTT. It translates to CASSIQGAGNTIYF.

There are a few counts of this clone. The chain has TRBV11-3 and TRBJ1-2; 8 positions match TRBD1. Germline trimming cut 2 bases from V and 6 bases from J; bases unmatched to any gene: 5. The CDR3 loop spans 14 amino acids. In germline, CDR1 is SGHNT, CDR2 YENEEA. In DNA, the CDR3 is TGTGCCAGCAGCTTAATTGAGACAGGGGATGGCTACACCTTC. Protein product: CASSLIETGDGYTF.

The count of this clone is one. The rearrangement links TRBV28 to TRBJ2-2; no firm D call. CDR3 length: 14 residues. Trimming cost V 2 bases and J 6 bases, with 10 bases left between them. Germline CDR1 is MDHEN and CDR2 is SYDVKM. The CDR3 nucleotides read TGTGCCAGCAGTTTACGGATGGATTCCGGGGAGCTGTTTTTT. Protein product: CASSLRMDSGELFF.

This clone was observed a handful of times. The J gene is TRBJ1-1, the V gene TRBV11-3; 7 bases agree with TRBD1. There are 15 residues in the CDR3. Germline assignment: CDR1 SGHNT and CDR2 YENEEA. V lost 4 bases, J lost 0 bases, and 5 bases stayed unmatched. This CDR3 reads CASSWGQSVNTEAFF. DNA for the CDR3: TGTGCCAGCAGCTGGGGACAGTCGGTGAACACTGAAGCTTTCTTT.

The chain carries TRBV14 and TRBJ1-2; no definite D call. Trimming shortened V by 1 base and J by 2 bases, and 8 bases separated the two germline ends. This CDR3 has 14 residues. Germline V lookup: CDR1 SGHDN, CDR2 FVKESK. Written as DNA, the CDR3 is TGTGCCAGCAGCCAAGGACGGATGAACTATGGCTACACCTTC. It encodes CASSQGRMNYGYTF.

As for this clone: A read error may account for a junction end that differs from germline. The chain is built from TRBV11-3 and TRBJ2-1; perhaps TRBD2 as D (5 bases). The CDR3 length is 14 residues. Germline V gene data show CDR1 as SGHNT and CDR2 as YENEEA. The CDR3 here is CASSLSTTGNEQFF. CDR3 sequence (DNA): TGTGCTAGCAGCTTAAGTACTACGGGGAATGAGCAGTTCTTC.

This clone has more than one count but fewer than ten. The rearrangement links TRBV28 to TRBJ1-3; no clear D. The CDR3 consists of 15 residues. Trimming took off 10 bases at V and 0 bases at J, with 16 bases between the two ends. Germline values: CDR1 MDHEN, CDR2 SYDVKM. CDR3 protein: CATRAAGVSGNTIYF. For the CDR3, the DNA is TGTGCCACCCGTGCAGCCGGGGTCTCTGGAAACACCATATATTTT.